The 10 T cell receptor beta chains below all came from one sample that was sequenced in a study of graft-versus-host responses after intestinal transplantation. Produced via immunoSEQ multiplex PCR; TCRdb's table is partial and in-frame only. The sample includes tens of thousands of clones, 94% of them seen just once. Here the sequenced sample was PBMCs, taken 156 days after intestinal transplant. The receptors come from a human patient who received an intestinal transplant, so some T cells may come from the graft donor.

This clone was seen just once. CDR3 in amino acids: CASSLSPGGTLTDTQYF. CDR3 sequence (DNA): TGTGCCAGCAGCTTATCTCCCGGGGGGACACTCACAGATACGCAGTATTTT. The rearrangement joins TRBV7-6 to TRBJ2-3, with D possibly TRBD2 on 7 matching bases. V shed 2 bases and J shed 2 bases, with 17 bases lying between them. Germline V gene sequence: CDR1 SGHVS, CDR2 FNYEAQ. The CDR3 length is 17 residues.

CDR3 region: CASSPLNKNRGETEAFF. The CDR3 region has the DNA TGTGCCAGCTCACCACTCAACAAAAACAGGGGAGAAACTGAAGCTTTCTTT. The chain employs TRBV18 and TRBJ1-1, with 7 bases matching TRBD1. Germline CDR1 and CDR2: KGHSH and LQKENI. The CDR3 contains 17 residues. The J segment lost 5 bases and the V segment lost 1 base, leaving 13 bases of the junction unmatched.

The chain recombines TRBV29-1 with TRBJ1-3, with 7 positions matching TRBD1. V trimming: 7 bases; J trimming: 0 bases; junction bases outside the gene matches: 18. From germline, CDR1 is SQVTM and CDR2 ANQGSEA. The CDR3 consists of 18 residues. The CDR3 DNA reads TGCAGCGGACTCATACGTCCCGGGACAGCCAACTCTGGAAACACCATATATTTT. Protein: CSGLIRPGTANSGNTIYF.

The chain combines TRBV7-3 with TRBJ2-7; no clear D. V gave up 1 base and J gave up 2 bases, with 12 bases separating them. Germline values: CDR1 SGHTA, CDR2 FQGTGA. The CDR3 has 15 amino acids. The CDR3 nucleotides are TGTGCCAGCAGCTTAAGCCTTGGCGACACCTACGAGCAGTACTTC. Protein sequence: CASSLSLGDTYEQYF.

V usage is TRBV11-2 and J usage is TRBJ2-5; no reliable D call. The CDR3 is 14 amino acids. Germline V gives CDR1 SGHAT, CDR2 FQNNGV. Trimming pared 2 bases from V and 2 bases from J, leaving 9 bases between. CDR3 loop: CASSLLGSQETQYF. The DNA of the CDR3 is TGTGCCAGCAGCTTACTCGGCAGTCAAGAGACCCAGTACTTC.

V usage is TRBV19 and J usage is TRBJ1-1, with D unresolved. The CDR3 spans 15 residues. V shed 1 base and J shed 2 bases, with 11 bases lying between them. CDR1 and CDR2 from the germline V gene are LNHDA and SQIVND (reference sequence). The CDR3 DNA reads TGTGCCAGTAGTATAGGGGCCCTCCCTAACACTGAAGCTTTCTTT. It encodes CASSIGALPNTEAFF.

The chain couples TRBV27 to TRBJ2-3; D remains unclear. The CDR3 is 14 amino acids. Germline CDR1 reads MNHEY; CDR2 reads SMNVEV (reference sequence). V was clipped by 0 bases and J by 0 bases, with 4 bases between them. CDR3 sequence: CASSLSGSTDTQYF. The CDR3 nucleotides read TGTGCCAGCAGTTTATCGGGCAGCACAGATACGCAGTATTTT.

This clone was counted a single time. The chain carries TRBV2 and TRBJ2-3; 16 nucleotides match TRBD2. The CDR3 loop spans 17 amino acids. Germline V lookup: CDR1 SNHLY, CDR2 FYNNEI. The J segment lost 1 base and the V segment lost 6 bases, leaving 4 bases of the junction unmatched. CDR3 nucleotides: TGTGCCAGCAGGGGACTAGCGGGAGGGAGAGGCACAGATACGCAGTATTTT. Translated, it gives CASRGLAGGRGTDTQYF.

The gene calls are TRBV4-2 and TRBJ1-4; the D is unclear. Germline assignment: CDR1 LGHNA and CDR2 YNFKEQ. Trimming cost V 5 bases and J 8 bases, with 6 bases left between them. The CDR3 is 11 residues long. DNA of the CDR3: TGTGCCAGCAGCTACGGAGAAAAACTGTTTTTT. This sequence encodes CASSYGEKLFF.

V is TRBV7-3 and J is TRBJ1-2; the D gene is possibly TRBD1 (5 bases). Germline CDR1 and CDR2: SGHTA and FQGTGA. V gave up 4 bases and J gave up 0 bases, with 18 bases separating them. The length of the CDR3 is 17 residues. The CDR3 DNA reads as TGTGCCAGCAGCTCCTACAGGACACATGCCACTAACTATGGCTACACCTTC. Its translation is CASSSYRTHATNYGYTF.